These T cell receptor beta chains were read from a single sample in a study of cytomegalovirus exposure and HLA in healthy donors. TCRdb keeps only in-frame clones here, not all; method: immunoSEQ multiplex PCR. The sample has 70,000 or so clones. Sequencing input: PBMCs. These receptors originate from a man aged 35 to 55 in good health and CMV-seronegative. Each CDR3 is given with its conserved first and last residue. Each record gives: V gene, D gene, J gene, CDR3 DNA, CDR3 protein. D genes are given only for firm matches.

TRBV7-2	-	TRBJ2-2	TGTGCCAGCAGCTTAATTTCCGCCGGGGAGCTGTTTTTT	CASSLISAGELFF
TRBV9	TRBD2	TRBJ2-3	TGTGCCAGCAGCGTTAGCGGGGGAACCGCAGATACGCAGTATTTT	CASSVSGGTADTQYF
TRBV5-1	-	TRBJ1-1	TGCGCCAGCAGCTTGCAAGGGGACACTGAAGCTTTCTTT	CASSLQGDTEAFF
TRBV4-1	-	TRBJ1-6	TGCGCCAGCAGCCAAGAGGAGACCTCCTATTCACCCCTCCACTTT	CASSQEETSYSPLHF
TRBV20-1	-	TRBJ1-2	TGCAGTGCTAGAGTACAGTGGGGCTACACCTTC	CSARVQWGYTF
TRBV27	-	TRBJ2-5	TGTGCCAGCAGTTTATATTTGCGGAGCCAAGAGACCCAGTACTTC	CASSLYLRSQETQYF
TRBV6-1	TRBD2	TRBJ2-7	TGTGCCAGCAGTGGACTAGCGGAATACGAGCAGTACTTC	CASSGLAEYEQYF
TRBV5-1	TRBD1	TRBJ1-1	TGCGCCAGCAGCTTCGGGACAGGCCGGAACACTGAAGCTTTCTTT	CASSFGTGRNTEAFF
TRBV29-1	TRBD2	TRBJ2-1	TGCAGCGTTGGGACTAGCGGGACAGAGCAGTTCTTC	CSVGTSGTEQFF
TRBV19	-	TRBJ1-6	TGTGCCAGTAGTAACAGGGCATCCTATAATTCACCCCTCCACTTT	CASSNRASYNSPLHF
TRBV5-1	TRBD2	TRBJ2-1	TGCGCCAGCAGCTTGGGGAATAGCGGGGGCGGTGAGCAGTTCTTC	CASSLGNSGGGEQFF
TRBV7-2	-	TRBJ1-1	TGTGCCAGCACCGGGGGGGGCTTAGGGAACACTGAAGCTTTCTTT	CASTGGGLGNTEAFF
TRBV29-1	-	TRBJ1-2	TGCAGCGCCGTGGCTGGGGAGCAAGCTAACTATGGCTACACCTTC	CSAVAGEQANYGYTF
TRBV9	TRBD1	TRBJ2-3	TGTGCCAGCAGCGTAGGAGGGGGCCGGAGCACAGATACGCAGTATTTT	CASSVGGGRSTDTQYF
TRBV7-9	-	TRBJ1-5	TGTGCCAGCAGCTTAGACGGTATTAGCAATCAGCCCCAGCATTTT	CASSLDGISNQPQHF
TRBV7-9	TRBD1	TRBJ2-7	TGTGCCAGCAGCTTACAGGACAGGGGTCCCTACGAGCAGTACTTC	CASSLQDRGPYEQYF
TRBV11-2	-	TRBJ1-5	TGTGCCAGCAGTCCACGGGGGGTGAATCAGCCCCAGCATTTT	CASSPRGVNQPQHF
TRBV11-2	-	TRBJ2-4	TGTGCCAGCAGCGGTCTTTCAGGGACTCGGGACATTCAGTACTTC	CASSGLSGTRDIQYF
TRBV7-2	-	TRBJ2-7	TGTGCCAGCAGCCTCGAGGACAGACGGAGCTCCTACGAGCAGTACTTC	CASSLEDRRSSYEQYF
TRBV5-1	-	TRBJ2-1	TGCGCCAGCAGCTTGGCCCACAGGGATTTGGCAAATGAGCAGTTCTTC	CASSLAHRDLANEQFF
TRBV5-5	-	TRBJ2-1	TGTGCCAGCAGCCGACCGACTGCTTCCGCCAATGAGCAGTTCTTC	CASSRPTASANEQFF
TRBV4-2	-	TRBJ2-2	TGTGCCAGCAGCCAAGGGCAGGGGGGTTCGGGCACCGGGGAGCTGTTTTTT	CASSQGQGGSGTGELFF
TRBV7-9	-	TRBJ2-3	TGTGCCAGCAGCTTTCGGACAGAGATGATGACTAGCACAGATACGCAGTATTTT	CASSFRTEMMTSTDTQYF
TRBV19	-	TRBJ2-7	TGTGCCAGTAGTGACAGATCCTACGAGCAGTACTTC	CASSDRSYEQYF
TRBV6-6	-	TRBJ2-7	TGTGCCAGCAGGCGAGAGACGTTACAGGGCCACGAGCAGTACTTC	CASRRETLQGHEQYF
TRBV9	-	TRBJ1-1	TGTGCCAGCAGCGTAGTGGACTCAGGGGACACTGAAGCTTTCTTT	CASSVVDSGDTEAFF
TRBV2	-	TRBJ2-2	TGTGCCAGCATATTGGACACAGCGAACACCGGGGAGCTGTTTTTT	CASILDTANTGELFF
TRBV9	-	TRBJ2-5	TGTGCCAGCAGCGTATATCAGGGCCAGGGAGAGACCCAGTACTTC	CASSVYQGQGETQYF
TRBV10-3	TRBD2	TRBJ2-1	TGTGCCACCGTGACTAGCGGGGGCAATGAGCAGTTCTTC	CATVTSGGNEQFF
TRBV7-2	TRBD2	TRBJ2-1	TGTGCCAGCAGCTTAGCGCGGCTAGCGGGGGGAATAAATGAGCAGTTCTTC	CASSLARLAGGINEQFF
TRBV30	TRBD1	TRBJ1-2	TGTGCCTGGAGTGCAACCCCGAGGAGGACAGGGGCCTCCTCAGGCTACACCTTC	CAWSATPRRTGASSGYTF